Each of the 11 T cell receptor beta chains below was sequenced from the same sample in a study of blood T cells in healthy people across ages. Alongside a J-beta primer mix, a sample-barcoded 5' primer served in a second PCR lasting about 7 to 11 cycles. TCRdb analysed the 5' RACE reads with MiXCR anew, one entry per CDR3 protein. The top ten clones hold more than 2% of a sample with roughly 1,800,000 distinct CDR3 sequences, less than 50% of them seen once. Sequenced: blood. The origin of the receptors is a woman aged 40-49 years in good health.

The chain uses TRBV29-1 and TRBJ1-1; D not resolved. Between the trimmed V and J ends, which lost 4 bases and 7 bases, there was a span of 10 bases. From germline, CDR1 is SQVTM and CDR2 ANQGSEA. This CDR3 spans 11 amino acids. CDR3 DNA sequence: TGCAGCGTTGTACTCCTGGGTGAAGCTTTCTTT. Translation gives CSVVLLGEAFF.

This clonotype appeared many times. This chain joins TRBV29-1 and TRBJ2-5, with TRBD1 identical over 7 bases. The germline gives CDR1 SQVTM, CDR2 ANQGSEA. The length of the CDR3 is 12 residues. V gave up 7 bases and J gave up 2 bases; unmatched junction bases: 4. The CDR3 coding sequence is TGCAGCGCTGGGGACAGACAAGAGACCCAGTACTTC. Translated, it gives CSAGDRQETQYF.

This clonotype was seen a few times. The chain carries TRBV27 and TRBJ2-6; weak D call: TRBD1 (5 bases). The CDR3 is 14 amino acids. Trimming stripped 6 bases from V and 4 bases from J, with 10 bases between. CDR1 and CDR2 (germline): MNHEY, SMNVEV (reference sequence). The CDR3 sequence is CASSSGLGANVLTF. The CDR3 nucleotides read TGTGCCAGCAGCTCAGGGTTAGGGGCCAACGTCCTGACTTTC. Full variable domain (remainder filled in from reference TRBV27 and TRBJ2-6): EAQVTQNPRYLITVTGKKLTVTCSQNMNHEYMSWYRQDPGLGLRQIYYSMNVEVTDKGDVPEGYKVSRKEKRNFPLILESPSPNQTSLYFCASSSGLGANVLTFGAGSRLTVL.

V and J are TRBV9 and TRBJ1-1; no firm D call. Trimming removed 3 bases at V and 1 base at J, with 7 bases between. In germline, CDR1 is SGDLS, CDR2 YYNGEE. The CDR3 runs 13 residues. The CDR3 here is CASSDRTNTEAFF. CDR3 nucleotides: TGTGCCAGCAGCGACCGGACGAACACTGAAGCTTTCTTT.

This clonotype has a handful of counts. This chain uses TRBV2 with TRBJ1-2; TRBD1 might be the D (6 bases). In germline, CDR1 is SNHLY, CDR2 FYNNEI. This CDR3 spans 12 amino acids. Trimming removed 11 bases from V and 0 bases from J, with 10 bases in between. The CDR3 region has the DNA TGTGCCGTAAACAGGGCTAACTATGGCTACACCTTC. Encoded protein: CAVNRANYGYTF.

This clonotype was counted between two and nine times. The chain combines TRBV29-1 with TRBJ2-1, with 9 bases fitting TRBD2. CDR1 SQVTM and CDR2 ANQGSEA come from the germline V gene. Germline trimming cut 2 bases from V and 3 bases from J; bases unmatched to any gene: 2. This CDR3 comprises 14 residues. The CDR3: CSVEPLAGYNEQFF. The DNA of the CDR3 is TGCAGCGTTGAACCACTAGCGGGCTACAATGAGCAGTTCTTC.

In nucleotides, the CDR3 is TGTGCCAGCAACATCCAGGGGGTCCTGCTGAATGAGCAGTTCTTC. Amino acid sequence: CASNIQGVLLNEQFF. The J gene is TRBJ2-1, the V gene TRBV6-2 or TRBV6-3; 7 nucleotides line up with TRBD1. Germline V gene sequence: CDR1 MNHEY, CDR2 SVGEGT. The ends lost 7 bases at V and 7 bases at J; junction bases unmatched: 13. This CDR3 is built from 15 residues.

The chain links TRBV4-1 to TRBJ1-5; weak D call: TRBD1 (5 bases). Germline V CDR1 and CDR2: MGHRA, YSYEKL. CDR3 length equals 12 residues. V was cut by 0 bases and J by 15 bases, with 12 bases left in between. In nucleotides, the CDR3 is TGCGCCAGCAGCCAAGATGGGGCGGGGAGGCATTTT. Translated: CASSQDGAGRHF.

The V and J genes are TRBV11-2 and TRBJ2-2; D is uncertain. V was pared by 1 base and J by 4 bases, with 10 bases between. The CDR3 covers 15 residues. The germline CDR1 and CDR2 sequences are SGHAT and FQNNGV. The CDR3 is CASSLGGSATGELFF. CDR3 DNA sequence: TGTGCCAGCAGCTTAGGTGGGTCGGCCACCGGGGAGCTGTTTTTT.

V and J are TRBV28 and TRBJ2-1; TRBD2 agrees at 8 bases. This CDR3 is 16 amino acids long. The V and J ends lost 3 bases and 4 bases, in that order; junction bases with no gene match: 8. Germline-derived CDR1 and CDR2 are MDHEN and SYDVKM. The DNA for the CDR3 is TGTGCCAGCAGTTTGGGGATGGCGGGGGGTTACAATGAGCAGTTCTTC. Protein product: CASSLGMAGGYNEQFF.

The chain carries TRBV5-1 and TRBJ1-6; TRBD1 agrees at 7 bases. The trim removed 4 bases at V and 7 bases at J, leaving 17 bases unmatched. The CDR3 totals 18 residues. Germline V gene lookup returns CDR1 SGHRS and CDR2 YFSETQ. In nucleotides, the CDR3 is TGCGCCAGCAGCCCTTCCGGGACGAAGAGGGGGCTAAATTCACCCCTCCACTTT. Its protein is CASSPSGTKRGLNSPLHF.